This TCR beta chain was found in a study of OX40 agonist ivuxolimab in advanced cancers. Study as a whole: People in dose escalation had one of these cancers: hepatocellular carcinoma, melanoma, renal cell or head and neck cancer.

This clone showed up just once. As yet, its antigen is unknown. General study results and limits: Antigen specificity of clonally expanded peripheral T cells was not established. Blood T cells, both CD4+ and CD8+, expanded clonally by week 6 at 0.1 to 3.0 mg/kg.

Clones were read by immunoSEQ multiplex PCR, and TCRdb kept only the in-frame ones, dropping some. In the table there are 40,000 to 60,000 clones, more than 80% of which are singletons. The germline gives CDR1 LNHDA, CDR2 SQIVND (reference sequence). This CDR3 comprises 15 residues. J lost 6 bases, V lost 7 bases, and 13 bases had no gene match. J is TRBJ2-7 and V is TRBV19, with 9 positions matching TRBD2. The receptor's source is an adult with an advanced solid tumor such as melanoma, head and neck, liver or kidney cancer. The source was CD4+ or CD8+ T cells sorted from blood, collected in a trial of the OX40 agonist ivuxolimab. The CDR3 protein is CASTGTVAGVGEQYF. In DNA form, the CDR3 reads TGTGCCAGTACCGGGACGGTAGCGGGAGTTGGCGAGCAGTACTTC.